This passage covers 19 T cell receptor beta chains from one sample sequenced in a study of read filtering for tumor transcriptome and immune sequencing. This library used roughly 0.4 ug RNA and molecular barcoded adaptors spanning alpha/delta and beta/gamma chains. TCRdb itself ran the reads through MiXCR, one entry per CDR3 protein. The repertoire consists of tens of thousands of distinct CDR3 sequences, with roughly a fifth occurring once and the leading ten covering approximately 11%. Input material: a population of CD138-negative cells sorted from bone marrow. All receptors come from a donor at least 40 years old with multiple myeloma.

With regard to this clonotype: This likely stems from a read error, as it lies one base from a far larger clone. The chain joins TRBV12-3 or TRBV12-4 to TRBJ2-7; 11 bases line up with TRBD1. The CDR3 totals 15 residues. The CDR3 region is CVSRETGTGGYEQYF. In DNA, the CDR3 is TGTGTCAGCAGGGAGACCGGGACAGGGGGCTACGAGCAGTACTTC.

This clonotype appeared many times. The chain combines TRBV5-6 with TRBJ2-1; possibly TRBD1 for D (6 bases). There are 15 residues in the CDR3. CDR1 is SGHDT and CDR2 is YYEEEE in the germline V gene. V lost 5 bases, J lost 1 base, and 13 bases lay in between. The CDR3 DNA follows: TGTGCCAGCAGACTGCCAGGGGCATCCTACAATGAGCAGTTCTTC. Translating it yields CASRLPGASYNEQFF.

The V call is TRBV28, the J call TRBJ1-5; D is undetermined. CDR3 length: 12 amino acids. The germline gives CDR1 MDHEN, CDR2 SYDVKM. V gave up 6 bases and J gave up 7 bases, with 10 bases separating them. The DNA of the CDR3 is TGTGCCAGCAGCCTAGTGAACCAGCCCCAGCATTTT. This translates into CASSLVNQPQHF.

Ten or more counts support this clonotype. The rearrangement joins TRBV7-2 to TRBJ1-2; D may be TRBD1 (5 bases). The CDR3 length is 15 residues. V was trimmed by 3 bases and J by 0 bases, leaving 11 bases between them. Germline CDR1 and CDR2: SGHTA and FQGNSA. CDR3 sequence reads: CASSFDRLTNYGYTF. The CDR3 DNA is TGTGCCAGCAGCTTTGACAGACTAACTAACTATGGCTACACCTTC. Complete variable domain (other parts from reference TRBV7-2 and TRBJ1-2): GAGVSQSPSNKVTEKGKDVELRCDPISGHTALYWYRQSLGQGLEFLIYFQGNSAPDKSGLPSDRFSAERTGGSVSTLTIQRTQQEDSAVYLCASSFDRLTNYGYTFGSGTRLTVV.

This clonotype was observed at least ten times. This chain connects TRBV20-1 to TRBJ2-7, with D possibly being TRBD1 (6 bases). The CDR3 has 17 amino acids. From germline, CDR1 is DFQATT and CDR2 SNEGSKA (reference sequence). Trimming removed 0 bases at V and 0 bases at J, with 18 bases between. CDR3 region: CSARDVRRDITSYEQYF. Written as DNA, the CDR3 is TGCAGTGCTAGAGACGTGCGCCGGGACATCACCTCCTACGAGCAGTACTTC.

The rearrangement joins TRBV28 to TRBJ1-2; the D gene is possibly TRBD1 (5 bases). The V end lost 6 bases, the J end lost 7 bases, and 18 bases lay between the germline ends. From germline, CDR1 is MDHEN and CDR2 SYDVKM. This CDR3 has 14 amino acids. The CDR3 loop reads CASREVIGAIGYTF. Here the CDR3 DNA reads TGTGCCAGCAGGGAGGTGATAGGGGCAATTGGCTACACCTTC.

This clonotype showed up just a few times. The chain is built from TRBV7-9 and TRBJ2-6; D unclear. V was clipped by 3 bases and J by 3 bases, with 15 bases between them. Germline CDR1 SEHNR, CDR2 FQNEAQ (reference sequence). The CDR3 is 17 residues long. The CDR3 region is CASSFPGLGVGANVLTF. The CDR3 DNA sequence: TGTGCCAGCAGCTTCCCCGGATTAGGTGTTGGGGCCAACGTCCTGACTTTC.

This clonotype was recorded many times. V and J are TRBV11-3 and TRBJ2-3; D gene uncertain. The CDR3 length is 14 residues. Trimming shortened V by 1 base and J by 0 bases, and 5 bases separated the two germline ends. Germline loops: CDR1 SGHNT, CDR2 YENEEA. The CDR3 spells CASSLGPSTDTQYF. The CDR3 nucleotides are TGTGCCAGCAGCTTAGGCCCTAGCACAGATACGCAGTATTTT.

Of note for this clonotype: One junction end disagrees with the germline gene, perhaps due to a read error. The CDR3 loop reads CAGSLAGRGIYEQYF. CDR3 nucleotide sequence: TGTGCCGGCAGCTTAGCCGGACGGGGTATCTACGAGCAGTACTTC. The rearrangement links TRBV7-2 to TRBJ2-7; TRBD2 is a possible D gene (5 bases). CDR3 length: 15 residues. The germline CDR1 and CDR2 sequences are SGHTA and FQGNSA.

This clonotype was found many times. The DNA of the CDR3 is TGTGCCAGCAGCTTAGGTCGGGCTAGCGGTCCTAGCACAGATACGCAGTATTTT. Translation gives CASSLGRASGPSTDTQYF. The V call is TRBV7-2, the J call TRBJ2-3, with 7 bases matching TRBD2. The length of the CDR3 is 18 residues. CDR1 is SGHTA, CDR2 FQGNSA, per germline. V dropped 1 base and J dropped 0; count of bases not matched to a gene: 10.

This clonotype showed up many times. The chain employs TRBV3-1 and TRBJ2-1; D not certain. The length of the CDR3 is 15 residues. The germline CDR1 and CDR2 sequences are LGHDT and YNNKEL (reference sequence). Trimming left V 0 bases short and J 2 bases short, with 8 bases between. CDR3 region: CASSQEGLTYNEQFF. The CDR3 DNA follows: TGTGCCAGCAGCCAAGAAGGCCTGACCTACAATGAGCAGTTCTTC.

This chain links TRBV6-2 or TRBV6-3 with TRBJ1-1; 12 bases align to TRBD1. This CDR3 is 19 amino acids long. CDR1 and CDR2 (germline): MNHEY, SVGEGT. V gave up 1 base and J gave up 0 bases; unmatched junction bases: 9. CDR3 DNA sequence: TGTGCCAGCAGTTACTGGGGACAGGGGGCGGTGAGAGTGAACACTGAAGCTTTCTTT. This codes for CASSYWGQGAVRVNTEAFF.

With respect to this clonotype: Just one base apart from a much larger clone, this may be a read error. The chain links TRBV10-3 to TRBJ2-1; 12 bases align to TRBD2. The CDR3 sequence is 16 residues long. V lost 4 bases, J lost 8 bases, and 9 bases stayed unmatched. Germline values: CDR1 ENHRY, CDR2 SYGVKD. Here the CDR3 DNA reads TGTGCCATCAGTGCACTAGCGGGAGGAGGTCTGGATGAGCAGTTCTTC. Protein product: CAISALAGGGLDEQFF.

The J gene is TRBJ2-1, the V gene TRBV20-1; 12 positions match TRBD2. Germline trimming cut 5 bases from V and 10 bases from J; bases unmatched to any gene: 9. CDR3 length equals 14 residues. The germline CDR1 and CDR2 sequences are DFQATT and SNEGSKA (reference sequence). The CDR3 DNA reads as TGCAGTGCTTGCCCTAGCGGGAGGGGAAACGAGCAGTTCTTC. Its protein product is CSACPSGRGNEQFF.

In the case of this clonotype: Being one base from a much bigger clone, this may be a read error. The chain couples TRBV25-1 to TRBJ2-5; D could derive from TRBD1 or TRBD2 (5 bases each). CDR1 and CDR2 (germline): MGHDK, SYGVNS. The CDR3 loop spans 14 amino acids. V was cut by 1 base and J by 4 bases, with 10 bases left in between. The CDR3 reads CASSEFGGPETQYF. The DNA for the CDR3 is TGTGCCAGCAGTGAATTTGGGGGTCCAGAGACCCAGTACTTC. The full variable domain, completed using reference TRBV25-1 and TRBJ2-5, is EADIYQTPRYLVIGTGKKITLECSQTMGHDKMYWYQQDPGMELHLIHYSYGVNSTEKGDLSSESTVSRIRTEHFPLTLESARPSHTSQYLCASSEFGGPETQYFGPGTRLLVL.

A few counts support this clonotype. The CDR3 DNA is TGTGCCAGTGCGGTAGAGAGAGATCAGCCCCAGCATTTT. Residues: CASAVERDQPQHF. The genes are TRBV6-4 and TRBJ1-5; D gene unclear. The V gene's germline CDR1 is MRHNA and CDR2 SNTAGT. V gave up 9 bases and J gave up 5 bases, with 14 bases separating them. The CDR3 length is 13 residues.

This clonotype was detected ten times or more. The V gene is TRBV20-1, the J gene TRBJ2-1; either TRBD1 or TRBD2 may supply D (6 bases each). This CDR3 has 15 residues. The V end lost 1 base, the J end lost 5 bases, and 15 bases lay between the germline ends. CDR1 is DFQATT, CDR2 SNEGSKA, per germline (reference sequence). In DNA, the CDR3 is TGCAGTGCTAGAGTACCCGGGGGCCGTAACAATGAGCAGTTCTTC. Protein product: CSARVPGGRNNEQFF.

This clonotype was counted at least ten times. The chain has TRBV11-2 and TRBJ2-1; 9 nucleotides agree with TRBD1. Per germline, CDR1 SGHAT and CDR2 FQNNGV. This CDR3 region has 13 residues. The V and J ends lost 5 bases and 8 bases, in that order; junction bases with no gene match: 4. CDR3 residues: CASSKHRGHEQFF. The CDR3 coding sequence is TGTGCCAGCAGCAAACACAGGGGGCATGAGCAGTTCTTC.

For this clonotype: Its ends do not fully match the called genes, so a read error is possible. V and J are TRBV3-1 and TRBJ2-7; maybe TRBD1 (6 bases). The CDR3 extends over 16 amino acids. Germline V gene lookup returns CDR1 LGHDT and CDR2 YNNKEL (reference sequence). The CDR3 DNA is TGTGCCTGCAGCCGAAATACAGGGTCGAGCTCGTACGAGCAGTACTTC. This gives the protein CACSRNTGSSSYEQYF.